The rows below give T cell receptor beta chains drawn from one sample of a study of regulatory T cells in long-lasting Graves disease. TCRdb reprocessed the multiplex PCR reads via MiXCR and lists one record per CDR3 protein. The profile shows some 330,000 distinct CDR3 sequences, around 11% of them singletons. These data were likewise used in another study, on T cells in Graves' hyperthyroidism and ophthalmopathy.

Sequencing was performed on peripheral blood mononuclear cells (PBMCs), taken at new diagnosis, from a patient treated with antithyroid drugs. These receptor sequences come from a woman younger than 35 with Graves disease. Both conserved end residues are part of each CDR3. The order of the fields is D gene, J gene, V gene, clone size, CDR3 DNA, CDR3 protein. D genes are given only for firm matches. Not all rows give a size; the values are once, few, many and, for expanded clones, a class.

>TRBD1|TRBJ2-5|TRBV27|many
TGTGCCAGCAGGGGGAGGACAGGGACGGGGGAGACCCAGTACTTC
CASRGRTGTGETQYF
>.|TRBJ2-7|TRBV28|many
TGTGCCAGCAGCTTTAGCGGCTACGAGCAGTACTTC
CASSFSGYEQYF
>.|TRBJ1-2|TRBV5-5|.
TGTGCCAGCAGCCTGCTCATGGGGGATGGCTACACCTTC
CASSLLMGDGYTF
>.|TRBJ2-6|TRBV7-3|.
TGTGCCAGCAGCCCTACAGGGATCGGGGCCAACGTCCTGACTTTC
CASSPTGIGANVLTF
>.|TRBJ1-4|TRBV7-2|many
TGTGCCAGCAGCTCCAGGCACTTTGATGAAAAACTGTTTTTT
CASSSRHFDEKLFF
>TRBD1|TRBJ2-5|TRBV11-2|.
TGTGCCAGCAGCGAATACAGGGGGGAGGAGACCCAGTACTTC
CASSEYRGEETQYF
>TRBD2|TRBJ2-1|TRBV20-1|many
TGCAGTGCTAGAGATTTGTCTAGCGGATACTACAATGAGCAGTTCTTC
CSARDLSSGYYNEQFF
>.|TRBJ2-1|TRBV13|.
TGTGCCAGCAGCTTACAGGCGTCGCGGTACTACAATGAGCAGTTCTTC
CASSLQASRYYNEQFF
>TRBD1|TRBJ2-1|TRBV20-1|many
TGCAGTGCTAGAGGCTGGGGACAGTTTAATGAGCAGTTCTTC
CSARGWGQFNEQFF
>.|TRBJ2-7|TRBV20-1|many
TGCAGTGCTAGGGACCCAGGGTACTACGAGCAGTACTTC
CSARDPGYYEQYF
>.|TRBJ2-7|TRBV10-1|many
TGCGCCAGCAGTGAGTCAGGGTGGGGAGGCTACGAGCAGTACTTC
CASSESGWGGYEQYF
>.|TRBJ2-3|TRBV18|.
TGTGCCAGCTCACCACGGTACAAAAGCACAGATACGCAGTATTTT
CASSPRYKSTDTQYF
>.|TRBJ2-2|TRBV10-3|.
TGTGCCATCAGTGAGGCCAGAAGCACCGGGGAGCTGTTTTTT
CAISEARSTGELFF
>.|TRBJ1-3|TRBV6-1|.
TGTGCCAGCAGTCGGCCGCTAACAGGGAGGAATGGAAACACCATATATTTT
CASSRPLTGRNGNTIYF
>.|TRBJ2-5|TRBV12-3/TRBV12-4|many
TGTGCCAGCAGTCCCGGACTGAACCCAGAGACCCAGTACTTC
CASSPGLNPETQYF
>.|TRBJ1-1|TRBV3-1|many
TGTGCCAGCAGCCAGCGGTCCAGAGGTTGGGACACTGAAGCTTTCTTT
CASSQRSRGWDTEAFF
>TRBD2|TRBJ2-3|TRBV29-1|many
TGCAGCGGTTACCGACTAGCGGGAGGTACAGATACGCAGTATTTT
CSGYRLAGGTDTQYF
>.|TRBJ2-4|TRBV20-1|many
TGCAGTGCTAGAGATCTTTGGGCCTTGACCCTCATTCAGTACTTC
CSARDLWALTLIQYF
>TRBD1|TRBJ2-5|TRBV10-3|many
TGTGCCATCAGGGGGACAGGAGAAGAGACCCAGTACTTC
CAIRGTGEETQYF
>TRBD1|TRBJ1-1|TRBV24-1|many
TGTGCCACCAGTGACGGGACAGGGATGAACACTGAAGCTTTCTTT
CATSDGTGMNTEAFF
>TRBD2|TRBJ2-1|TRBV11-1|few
TGTGCCAGCAGCTTAGGAGCCCGTAGCGGGAGCTCCTACAATGAGCAGTTCTTC
CASSLGARSGSSYNEQFF
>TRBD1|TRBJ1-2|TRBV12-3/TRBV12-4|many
TGTGCCAGCAGTTACGACAGGGGCGGTGGCTACACCTTC
CASSYDRGGGYTF
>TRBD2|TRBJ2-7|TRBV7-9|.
TGTGCCAGCAGCTCCCACTTGGGCGGGAGGGCCTTTGAGCAGTACTTC
CASSSHLGGRAFEQYF
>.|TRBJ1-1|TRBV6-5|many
TGTGCCAGCAGTTACTCAAGGGTGGACACTGAAGCTTTCTTT
CASSYSRVDTEAFF
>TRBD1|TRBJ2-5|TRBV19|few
TGTGCCAGTAGTATCGGGACAGACCGTACAGAGACCCAGTACTTC
CASSIGTDRTETQYF
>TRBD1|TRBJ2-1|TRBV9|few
TGTGCCAGCAGCGGACAGGGGTATGAGCAGTTCTTC
CASSGQGYEQFF
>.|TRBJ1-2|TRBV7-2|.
TGTGCCAGCAGCTCTAGAGGAGGAGGGGCTAACTATGGCTACACCTTC
CASSSRGGGANYGYTF
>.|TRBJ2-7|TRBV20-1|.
TGCAGTGCGAGATCCGGGAAGTCCCAGGACGAGCAGTACTTC
CSARSGKSQDEQYF
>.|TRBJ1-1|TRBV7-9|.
TGTGCCAGCAGTCCTCCCTGGGGCCAAGCTTTCTTT
CASSPPWGQAFF
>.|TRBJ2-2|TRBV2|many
TGTGCCAGCAGTGTCCGGGATGCGAACACCGGGGAGCTGTTTTTT
CASSVRDANTGELFF
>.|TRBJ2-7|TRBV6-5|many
TGTGCCAGCAGTTACTATCCCTCCGGCGGCGAGCAGTACTTC
CASSYYPSGGEQYF
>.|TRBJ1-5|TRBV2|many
TGTGCCAGCAGTGAATCGGGCAGGGAAGCCAATCAGCCCCAGCATTTT
CASSESGREANQPQHF
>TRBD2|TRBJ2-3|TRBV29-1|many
TGCAGCGTTGTGGCGGGAGGGTCCACAGATACGCAGTATTTT
CSVVAGGSTDTQYF
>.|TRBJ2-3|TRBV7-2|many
TGTGCCAGCATCAAAGTGGCTAACTGGTTGTCAGATACGCAGTATTTT
CASIKVANWLSDTQYF
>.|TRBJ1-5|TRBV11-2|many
TGTGCCAGCAGCTCGGGCCCTCTCGAGGGCAATCAGCCCCAGCATTTT
CASSSGPLEGNQPQHF
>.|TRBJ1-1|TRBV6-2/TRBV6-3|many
TGTGCCAGCAAGGCCCAGTGGGGTGTTAAGGACACTGAAGCTTTCTTT
CASKAQWGVKDTEAFF
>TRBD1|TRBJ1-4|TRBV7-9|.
TGTGCCAGCAGCTTAGAGACAGGGGGCAGTGAAAAACTGTTTTTT
CASSLETGGSEKLFF
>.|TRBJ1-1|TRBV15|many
TGTGCCACCAGCAGAGCGGAGAACAGGGTCGCTTTCTTT
CATSRAENRVAFF
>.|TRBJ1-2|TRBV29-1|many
TGCAGCCTGGGGTGGTCCGATGGCTACACCTTC
CSLGWSDGYTF
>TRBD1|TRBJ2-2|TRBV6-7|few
TGTGCCAGCCCTTCAAAAATACCGGCAAAGGGGGCTATTGACACCGGGGAGCTGTTTTTT
CASPSKIPAKGAIDTGELFF
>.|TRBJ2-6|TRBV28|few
TGTGCCAGCAGGTCAACCTCTGGGGCCAACGTCCCGACTTTC
CASRSTSGANVPTF
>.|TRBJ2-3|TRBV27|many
TGTGCCAGCAGTTGGCGGGAACGCACAGATACGCAGTATTTT
CASSWRERTDTQYF